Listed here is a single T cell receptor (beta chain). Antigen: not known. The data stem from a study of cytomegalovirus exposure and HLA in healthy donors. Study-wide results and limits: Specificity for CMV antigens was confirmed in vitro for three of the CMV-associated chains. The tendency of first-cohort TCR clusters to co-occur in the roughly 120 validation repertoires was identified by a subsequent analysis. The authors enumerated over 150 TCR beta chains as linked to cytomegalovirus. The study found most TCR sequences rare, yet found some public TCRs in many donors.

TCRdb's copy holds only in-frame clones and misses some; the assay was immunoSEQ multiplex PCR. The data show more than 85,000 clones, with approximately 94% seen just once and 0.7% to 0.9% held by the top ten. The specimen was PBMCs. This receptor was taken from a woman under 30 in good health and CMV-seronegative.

In nucleotides, the CDR3 is TGTGCCAGCAGCCACCCGGACTGGCAAGAGACCCAGTACTTC. Translating gives CASSHPDWQETQYF. This rearrangement joins TRBV14 to TRBJ2-5, with D tentatively TRBD2 (5 bases). The CDR3 loop spans 14 amino acids. V was shortened by 3 bases and J by 2 bases, with 10 bases between the two germline ends. The germline V gene has CDR1 SGHDN and CDR2 FVKESK.